This is a list of T cell receptor beta chains from one sample in a study of T cell responses to AZD1222 COVID-19 vaccine. Sequencing used immunoSEQ multiplex PCR; TCRdb keeps in-frame clones, though not all of them. The repertoire holds more than 110,000 clones, with 88% as singletons. The sequencing used peripheral blood, collected 28 days after the second AZD1222 dose. The origin of the receptors is an adult who received the AZD1222 COVID-19 vaccine. The CDR3 runs from the conserved cysteine through the conserved F or W. Each record gives: CDR3 DNA, CDR3 protein, V gene, J gene, clone size, D gene. D genes are given only for firm matches. A row's size may be missing; if present it is once, few, many or a size class.

TGTGCCAGCAGCTCTATTAGCGACTACAATGAGCAGTTCTTC	CASSSISDYNEQFF	TRBV11-2	TRBJ2-1	-	-
TGCAGCGTTACCCCTGGAGTGGACACCGGGGAGCTGTTTTTT	CSVTPGVDTGELFF	TRBV29-1	TRBJ2-2	few	-
TGTGCCAGTAGTATGAAAACTAGCGGGAGGAGTGAGCAGTTCTTC	CASSMKTSGRSEQFF	TRBV19	TRBJ2-1	-	TRBD2
TGTGCCAGCTACCGGGGAGGAAGGACTGAAGCTTTCTTT	CASYRGGRTEAFF	TRBV6-5	TRBJ1-1	-	-
TGTGCCAGCAGCTTAATTCAGACAGGACAAGAGACCCAGTACTTC	CASSLIQTGQETQYF	TRBV7-2	TRBJ2-5	-	-
TGTGCCTGGAGTGCTCCCCAGGGTAGGGCTGGAAACACCATATATTTT	CAWSAPQGRAGNTIYF	TRBV30	TRBJ1-3	-	-
TGTGCCAGCAGCTTGACAGGGCGGCCTGAAGCTTTCTTT	CASSLTGRPEAFF	TRBV5-5	TRBJ1-1	-	-
TGCGCCAGCAGCTTGGGACAGGGGATCTACAATGAGCAGTTCTTC	CASSLGQGIYNEQFF	TRBV5-1	TRBJ2-1	-	TRBD1
TGTGCCAGCAGGCAACGTGGGGTAAATAATTCACCCCTCCACTTT	CASRQRGVNNSPLHF	TRBV6-5	TRBJ1-6	once	-
TGTGCCAGTAAGGACGTTGGGGTAAACACCATATATTTT	CASKDVGVNTIYF	TRBV19	TRBJ1-3	-	-
TGTGCCAGCAGCGAGACAGGGGAAGACACCGGGGAGCTGTTTTTT	CASSETGEDTGELFF	TRBV2	TRBJ2-2	-	TRBD1
TGTGCCAGCAGTGGTGGACAGGACGATGGCTACACCTTC	CASSGGQDDGYTF	TRBV28	TRBJ1-2	-	TRBD1
TGTGCCAGCAGCTTAATAGAGGGGCTATCCTACGAGCAGTACTTC	CASSLIEGLSYEQYF	TRBV13	TRBJ2-7	-	-
TGTGCCAGCAGTTACGCCTCTGGGAGGGTCATGACTGAAGCTTTCTTT	CASSYASGRVMTEAFF	TRBV6-5	TRBJ1-1	-	-
TGTGCCAGCAGACGAACGAGCAATCCCGATTCCCCTGAAGCTTTCTTT	CASRRTSNPDSPEAFF	TRBV7-2	TRBJ1-1	-	-
TGTGCCAGCAGCCGTCCGGAAGCGCTACCCAATGAGCAGTTCTTC	CASSRPEALPNEQFF	TRBV9	TRBJ2-1	-	-
TGTGCCAGCAGCCAGGAGGGGCCTGGAAACACCATATATTTT	CASSQEGPGNTIYF	TRBV7-9	TRBJ1-3	-	-
TGTGCCAGCAGTGTGAACAGTAATTCACCCCTCCACTTT	CASSVNSNSPLHF	TRBV6-4	TRBJ1-6	-	-
TGTGCCATCAGTTCGGACAGGGGAGGAACCGGGGAGCTGTTTTTT	CAISSDRGGTGELFF	TRBV10-3	TRBJ2-2	-	TRBD1
TGTGCCAGCAGCTTTTCTGAGAACACTGAAGCTTTCTTT	CASSFSENTEAFF	TRBV7-3	TRBJ1-1	-	-
TGTGCCAGCAGCCGGGGGGTCGGGCAGTATTTT	CASSRGVGQYF	TRBV7-8	TRBJ2-3	-	TRBD2
TGTGCCAGCAGTCCGACAGGGGGTGATTATGGCTACACCTTC	CASSPTGGDYGYTF	TRBV28	TRBJ1-2	-	TRBD1
TGTGCCAGTACCCCCAATCCAGGACAGGGGATAACAGATACGCAGTATTTT	CASTPNPGQGITDTQYF	TRBV19	TRBJ2-3	once	TRBD1
TGCGCCAGCAGCCCCTCAGGCAGGGCAGACTACGAGCAGTACTTC	CASSPSGRADYEQYF	TRBV4-1	TRBJ2-7	-	-
TGTGCCAGCAGATACAGCCATACCCCCACAGATACGCAGTATTTT	CASRYSHTPTDTQYF	TRBV6-5	TRBJ2-3	once	-
TGTGCTAGTGGGGGCTCTACGGAACCGCTTCTCTCTGGAAACACCATATATTTT	CASGGSTEPLLSGNTIYF	TRBV12-5	TRBJ1-3	-	-
TGTGCCAGCATCGGGCCGACCAACATGAACACTGAAGCTTTCTTT	CASIGPTNMNTEAFF	TRBV2	TRBJ1-1	-	-
TGTGCCAGCAGTCTTACCGACGGGACTGTGGGCGGCTACACCTTC	CASSLTDGTVGGYTF	TRBV28	TRBJ1-2	-	-
TGTGCCAGCAGTTTACAAAACTATGGCTACACCTTC	CASSLQNYGYTF	TRBV28	TRBJ1-2	-	-